A single sample gave rise to the 32 T cell receptor beta chains below, sequenced in a study of blood T cell repertoires in COVID-19. TCRdb's table, derived via immunoSEQ multiplex PCR, lists solely in-frame clones and lacks some. The sample holds 100,000 to 150,000 clones; approximately 84% are singletons and the top ten take under 15%. Sequenced: peripheral blood. These receptors were obtained from a woman younger than 45 who had recovered from COVID-19.

This sequence joins TRBV7-9 and TRBJ2-1; 13 bases align to TRBD2. Germline trimming cut 4 bases from V and 8 bases from J; bases unmatched to any gene: 2. CDR1 is SEHNR, CDR2 FQNEAQ, per germline (reference sequence). This CDR3 spans 14 amino acids. CDR3 nucleotide sequence: TGTGCCAGCAGCTGGACTAGCGGGAGCTATGAGCAGTTCTTC. Translating it yields CASSWTSGSYEQFF.

This clone was recorded only once. V is TRBV7-8 and J is TRBJ1-1; no firm D call. With 1 base removed from V and 7 bases from J, the gap between germline ends came to 10 bases. The CDR3 length is 13 residues. Germline V CDR1 and CDR2: SGHVS, FQNEAQ. The CDR3 DNA sequence: TGTGCCAGCAGCTTAGTCAAAGGAGTTGAAGCTTTCTTT. This codes for CASSLVKGVEAFF.

The CDR3 coding sequence is TGTGCCAGCAGCGTAGGAGAAGCGAGCTCCTACAATGAGCAGTTCTTC. This gives the protein CASSVGEASSYNEQFF. The V and J genes are TRBV9 and TRBJ2-1; D not resolved. CDR3 size: 16 residues. The germline V and J ends were trimmed by 0 bases and 0 bases, with 10 bases remaining between them. In germline, CDR1 is SGDLS, CDR2 YYNGEE.

There are a few counts of this clone. The rearrangement links TRBV2 to TRBJ2-2; TRBD2 might be the D (5 bases). Trimming took 6 bases from V and 0 from J, leaving 14 bases between them. The CDR3 has 16 amino acids. Germline CDR1 is SNHLY and CDR2 is FYNNEI. Here the CDR3 reads CASSGEGRTNTGELFF. CDR3 DNA: TGTGCCAGCAGCGGAGAGGGCCGAACGAACACCGGGGAGCTGTTTTTT. Looking up the rest from reference TRBV2 and TRBJ2-2 gives the full variable domain: EPEVTQTPSHQVTQMGQEVILRCVPISNHLYFYWYRQILGQKVEFLVSFYNNEISEKSEIFDDQFSVERPDGSNFTLKIRSTKLEDSAMYFCASSGEGRTNTGELFFGEGSRLTVL.

The chain combines TRBV19 with TRBJ2-2; the match to TRBD1 covers 8 bases. Germline assignment: CDR1 LNHDA and CDR2 SQIVND (reference sequence). The CDR3 has 16 residues. With V trimmed by 5 bases and J by 4 bases, 9 bases remained unmatched. CDR3 region: CASSAYQGAGTGELFF. CDR3 sequence (DNA): TGTGCCAGTAGTGCGTATCAGGGGGCGGGCACCGGGGAGCTGTTTTTT.

This chain joins TRBV29-1 and TRBJ2-5; 12 positions match TRBD1. The V gene's germline CDR1 is SQVTM and CDR2 ANQGSEA. The CDR3 is 13 residues long. The CDR3 loop is CTVGQGAGETQYF. Written as DNA, the CDR3 is TGCACCGTGGGACAGGGGGCGGGAGAGACCCAGTACTTC.

The V gene is TRBV5-1, the J gene TRBJ1-2, with a tentative D call TRBD1 (5 bases). V lost 2 bases, J lost 0 bases, and 8 bases lay in between. The CDR3 is made up of 14 amino acids. Looked up from germline, CDR1 is SGHRS and CDR2 is YFSETQ. The CDR3 DNA reads as TGCGCCAGCAGCTTCCAGGGATCTAACTATGGCTACACCTTC. Protein sequence: CASSFQGSNYGYTF.

Turning to this clone: This CDR3 is also generated by other DNA sequences in the sample. V gene TRBV18 combines with J gene TRBJ1-5; 9 bases align to TRBD1. Trimming took 3 bases from V and 2 from J; bases not matched to a gene: 2. The CDR3 has 15 residues. Germline V gene lookup returns CDR1 KGHSH and CDR2 LQKENI. CDR3 bases: TGTGCCAGCTCACCGGACAGGGGAGGCAATCAGCCCCAGCATTTT. This codes for CASSPDRGGNQPQHF.

This clone turned up a few times. This sequence joins TRBV10-1 and TRBJ2-2; the D gene is possibly TRBD1 (6 bases). CDR1 is WNHNN, CDR2 SYGVQD, per germline (reference sequence). V gave up 0 bases and J gave up 7 bases, with 9 bases separating them. This CDR3 has 14 residues. CDR3: CASSESRGNGELFF. The CDR3 coding sequence is TGCGCCAGCAGTGAGTCGAGGGGGAACGGGGAGCTGTTTTTT.

This chain links TRBV21-1 with TRBJ1-1; the tabulated D call, TRBD1, remains unverified against the DNA. TRBV21-1 is tagged as a pseudogene. CDR3 length equals 15 residues. For the CDR3, the DNA is TGTGCCAGCAGCAAACAGGGGGCGCGGGACACTGAAGCTTTCTTT. Residues: CASSKQGARDTEAFF.

The chain is built from TRBV20-1 and TRBJ2-7, with a tentative D call TRBD2 (5 bases). The CDR3 is made up of 11 amino acids. CDR1 is DFQATT, CDR2 SNEGSKA, per germline (reference sequence). Trimming removed 6 bases at V and 6 bases at J, with 12 bases between. CDR3 coding DNA: TGCAGTGCCCGGGGAGAGAGCGAGCAGTACTTC. Its translation: CSARGESEQYF.

This chain connects TRBV29-1 to TRBJ2-1; perhaps TRBD1 as D (6 bases). V lost 3 bases and J 2 bases, leaving 11 bases between the germline ends. Germline CDR1 reads SQVTM; CDR2 reads ANQGSEA. CDR3 size: 14 residues. This CDR3 reads CSVDLGGPYNEQFF. The CDR3, as DNA: TGCAGCGTTGATCTAGGGGGTCCCTACAATGAGCAGTTCTTC.

CDR3 sequence reads: CASSSGVDYTQYF. The DNA for the CDR3 is TGTGCCAGCAGTAGCGGGGTGGACTATACGCAGTATTTT. The rearrangement uses TRBV12-3 or TRBV12-4 and TRBJ2-3, with 7 nucleotides matching TRBD2. V lost 5 bases to trimming and J lost 7 bases; unmatched junction nucleotides: 6. The CDR3 totals 13 residues.

The CDR3 region has the DNA TGTGCCAGCAGCTTTGGTGCTAGCGGGGGGGTAGATACGCAGTATTTT. Protein product: CASSFGASGGVDTQYF. V usage is TRBV7-2 and J usage is TRBJ2-3, with TRBD2 matching over 12 bases. The junction had 6 bases not matched to a gene; V was cut back by 3 bases and J by 5 bases. Germline V CDR1 and CDR2: SGHTA, FQGNSA. The length of the CDR3 is 16 residues.

The chain joins TRBV6-2 or TRBV6-3 to TRBJ2-4; 7 nucleotides line up with TRBD1. Per the germline V gene, CDR1 is MNHEY and CDR2 is SVGEGT. With V trimmed by 2 bases and J by 0 bases, 16 bases remained unmatched. The CDR3 contains 20 residues. CDR3 sequence: CASSYPQILQGKQAKNIQYF. CDR3 bases: TGTGCCAGCAGTTACCCCCAAATATTACAGGGGAAACAAGCCAAAAACATTCAGTACTTC.

The gene calls are TRBV5-6 and TRBJ2-6; 7 positions match TRBD1. V was clipped by 4 bases and J by 0 bases; unmatched bases: 10. CDR1 SGHDT and CDR2 YYEEEE come from the germline V gene. CDR3 length equals 18 residues. The CDR3 bases are TGTGCCAGCAGCGAGACGGACAGGCCCAGCTCTGGGGCCAACGTCCTGACTTTC. Translation gives CASSETDRPSSGANVLTF.

The chain has TRBV6-5 and TRBJ1-2; no reliable D call. This CDR3 is built from 13 residues. Germline loops: CDR1 MNHEY, CDR2 SVGAGI. The ends were cut back, 0 bases at V and 8 bases at J, with 10 bases in the middle. The chain's CDR3 is CASSYSPAGGYTF. DNA of the CDR3: TGTGCCAGCAGTTACTCACCCGCGGGGGGCTACACCTTC.

J is TRBJ2-3 and V is TRBV2, with 9 bases that match TRBD2. The CDR3 has 16 residues. Germline trimming cut 5 bases from V and 3 bases from J; bases unmatched to any gene: 9. In germline, CDR1 is SNHLY, CDR2 FYNNEI. The CDR3 spells CASSISGGLPTDTQYF. The CDR3 DNA follows: TGTGCCAGCAGTATCAGCGGGGGGCTCCCAACAGATACGCAGTATTTT.

The chain has TRBV5-1 and TRBJ2-7; maybe TRBD1 (6 bases). The CDR3 length is 17 residues. Deletions cut 4 bases from V and 3 bases from J, with 23 bases between. Germline CDR1 SGHRS, CDR2 YFSETQ. CDR3 in amino acids: CASSQGDRDTAFYEQYF. The CDR3 DNA is TGCGCCAGCAGCCAAGGGGATCGGGACACGGCGTTCTACGAGCAGTACTTC.

The chain is built from TRBV7-9 and TRBJ2-7, with 9 bases lining up with TRBD1. The germline CDR1 and CDR2 sequences are SEHNR and FQNEAQ (reference sequence). The CDR3 spans 14 residues. The V gene end was trimmed by 8 bases and the J gene end by 1 base; junction bases not matched to a gene: 6. CDR3 loop: CASGMDRGSYEQYF. DNA for the CDR3: TGTGCCAGCGGCATGGACAGGGGTTCCTACGAGCAGTACTTC.

A few counts support this clone. The rearrangement links TRBV6-6 to TRBJ2-3; D possibly corresponds to TRBD1 (5 bases). Germline values: CDR1 MNHNY, CDR2 SVGAGI (reference sequence). V lost 8 bases and J 2 bases, leaving 17 bases between the germline ends. This CDR3 spans 15 amino acids. The CDR3 DNA follows: TGTGCCAGCCTTAGGACCACAGGCCCCACAGATACGCAGTATTTT. It encodes CASLRTTGPTDTQYF.

This sequence joins TRBV3-1 (or the pseudogene TRBV3-2) and TRBJ1-1; the match to TRBD1 covers 7 bases. J lost 7 bases, V lost 7 bases, and 9 bases had no gene match. The germline V gene encodes CDR1 LGHDT and CDR2 YNNKEL (reference sequence). The CDR3 totals 13 residues. This CDR3 is CASNFRDSVEAFF. In nucleotides, the CDR3 is TGTGCCAGCAATTTCCGGGACAGCGTTGAAGCTTTCTTT.

The genes are TRBV12-3 or TRBV12-4 and TRBJ2-3; no clear D gene. Between the trimmed V and J ends, which lost 7 bases and 1 base, there was a span of 9 bases. The CDR3 length is 13 residues. The CDR3 sequence is CASILTGTDTQYF. In DNA form, the CDR3 reads TGTGCCAGCATCCTTACAGGCACAGATACGCAGTATTTT.

The V and J genes are TRBV6-5 and TRBJ2-2; TRBD1 agrees at 10 bases. In germline, CDR1 is MNHEY, CDR2 SVGAGI. CDR3 size: 15 residues. V lost 4 bases to trimming and J lost 7 bases; unmatched junction nucleotides: 6. The CDR3 sequence is CASSSRDRGLGELFF. The CDR3 nucleotides read TGTGCCAGCAGTTCCCGGGACAGGGGTCTCGGGGAGCTGTTTTTT.

The chain is built from TRBV5-6 and TRBJ1-1; D unresolved. V lost 4 bases and J lost 4, with 14 bases in between. This CDR3 is 14 amino acids long. CDR1 is SGHDT, CDR2 YYEEEE, per germline. The CDR3: CASSPDYDGTEAFF. CDR3 bases: TGTGCCAGCAGCCCAGACTACGATGGCACTGAAGCTTTCTTT. The whole variable domain, filled in from reference TRBV5-6 and TRBJ1-1, reads DAGVTQSPTHLIKTRGQQVTLRCSPKSGHDTVSWYQQALGQGPQFIFQYYEEEERQRGNFPDRFSGHQFPNYSSELNVNALLLGDSALYLCASSPDYDGTEAFFGQGTRLTVV.

CDR3 region: CASSVRQGTSTDTQYF. The CDR3 DNA is TGTGCCAGCAGCGTACGGCAGGGGACCTCCACAGATACGCAGTATTTT. The rearrangement links TRBV9 to TRBJ2-3; maybe TRBD1 (6 bases). From germline, CDR1 is SGDLS and CDR2 YYNGEE. The germline V and J ends were trimmed by 1 base and 2 bases, with 14 bases remaining between them. The CDR3 consists of 16 residues.

The chain joins TRBV6-1 to TRBJ1-2; possibly TRBD1 for D (6 bases). Trimming pared 3 bases from V and 6 bases from J, leaving 14 bases between. Germline lookup yields CDR1 MNHNS and CDR2 SASEGT. The CDR3 sequence is 14 residues long. The CDR3 DNA reads TGTGCCAGCAGTGATAAGGGGACATCCGATGGCTACACCTTC. It specifies CASSDKGTSDGYTF.

The chain has TRBV6-5 and TRBJ2-2; D might be TRBD2 (6 bases). In germline, CDR1 is MNHEY, CDR2 SVGAGI. The CDR3 spans 14 residues. The V and J ends lost 4 bases and 6 bases respectively, with 12 bases between them. CDR3 DNA sequence: TGTGCCAGCAGTTCGGAGGGAGGCGCCGGGGAGCTGTTTTTT. This sequence encodes CASSSEGGAGELFF.

This clone was detected once. The V and J genes are TRBV19 and TRBJ1-4, with 7 bases identical to TRBD1. Trimming took 3 bases from V and 7 from J; bases not matched to a gene: 11. This CDR3 region has 16 residues. The germline V gene encodes CDR1 LNHDA and CDR2 SQIVND (reference sequence). Here the CDR3 reads CASSIGGGGGFEKLFF. The CDR3 DNA follows: TGTGCCAGTAGTATCGGAGGAGGGGGCGGTTTTGAAAAACTGTTTTTT.

This clone appeared once. The gene calls are TRBV5-1 and TRBJ1-5; 7 bases agree with TRBD1. CDR1 SGHRS and CDR2 YFSETQ come from the germline V gene. The CDR3 length is 14 residues. The J segment lost 6 bases and the V segment lost 0 bases, leaving 3 bases of the junction unmatched. The CDR3 region is CASSLDQGGQPQHF. DNA of the CDR3: TGCGCCAGCAGCTTGGATCAGGGGGGTCAGCCCCAGCATTTT.

The gene calls are TRBV10-2 and TRBJ2-5; weak D call: TRBD2 (5 bases). Per the germline V gene, CDR1 is WSHSY and CDR2 is SAAADI. CDR3 length equals 13 residues. Trimming took off 3 bases at V and 5 bases at J, with 10 bases between the two ends. The CDR3 nucleotides read TGCGCCAGCAGTGACGGGGTAGTGGAGACCCAGTACTTC. Its protein product is CASSDGVVETQYF.

The rearrangement uses TRBV30 and TRBJ1-6; 7 nucleotides agree with TRBD1. Germline loops: CDR1 GTSNPN, CDR2 SVGIG (reference sequence). CDR3 length: 15 amino acids. V was pared by 4 bases and J by 0 bases, with 3 bases of the junction left unmatched. CDR3 loop: CAWIRDSSYNSPLHF. The CDR3 DNA sequence: TGTGCCTGGATCAGGGACAGCTCCTATAATTCACCCCTCCACTTT.